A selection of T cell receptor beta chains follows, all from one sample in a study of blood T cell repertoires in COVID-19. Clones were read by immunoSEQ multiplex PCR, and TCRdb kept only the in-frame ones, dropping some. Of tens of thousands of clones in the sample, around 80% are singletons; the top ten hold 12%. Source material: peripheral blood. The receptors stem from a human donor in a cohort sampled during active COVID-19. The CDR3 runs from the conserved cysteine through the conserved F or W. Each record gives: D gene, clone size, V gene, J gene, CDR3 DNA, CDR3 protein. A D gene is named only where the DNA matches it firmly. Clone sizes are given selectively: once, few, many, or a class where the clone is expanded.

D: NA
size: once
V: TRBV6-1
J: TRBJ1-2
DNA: TGTGCCAGCAGTGAACAGGTGTATGGCTACACCTTC
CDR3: CASSEQVYGYTF

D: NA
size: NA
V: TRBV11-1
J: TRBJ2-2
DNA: TGTGCCAGCAGGGTGAGGGCGTCGTTGACCGGGGAGCTGTTTTTT
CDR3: CASRVRASLTGELFF

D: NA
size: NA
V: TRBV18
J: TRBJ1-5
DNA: TGTGCCAGCTCACTTGACAGAAATCAGCCCCAGCATTTT
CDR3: CASSLDRNQPQHF

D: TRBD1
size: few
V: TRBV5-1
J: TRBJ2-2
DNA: TGCGCCAGCAGCCCGGCCGGGACAGGGTCCGGGGAGCTGTTTTTT
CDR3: CASSPAGTGSGELFF

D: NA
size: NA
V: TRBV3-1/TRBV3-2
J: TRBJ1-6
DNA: TGTGCCAGCAGCCCCCAGGAGGGGATCTGGAATTCACCCCTCCACTTT
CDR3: CASSPQEGIWNSPLHF

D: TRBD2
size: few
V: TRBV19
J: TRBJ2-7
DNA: TGTGCCAGTAGTAAGGGACTAGCGTACGAGCAGTACTTC
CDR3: CASSKGLAYEQYF

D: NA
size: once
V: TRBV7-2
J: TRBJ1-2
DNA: TGTGCCAGCAGCTCCCCCGTTTGGCAGGGGAGAGATGGCTACACCTTC
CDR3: CASSSPVWQGRDGYTF

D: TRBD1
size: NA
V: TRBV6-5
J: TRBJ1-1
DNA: TGTGCCAGCAGTCCTCGGACAGGGGAAGCTTTCTTT
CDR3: CASSPRTGEAFF

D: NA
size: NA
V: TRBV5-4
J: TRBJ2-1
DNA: TGTGCCAGCAGCTTGGTGACTGTCTCCTACAATGAGCAGTTCTTC
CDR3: CASSLVTVSYNEQFF

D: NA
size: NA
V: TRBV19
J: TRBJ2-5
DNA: TGTGCCAGTAGTATGGGCCTCCAAGAGACCCAGTACTTC
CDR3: CASSMGLQETQYF

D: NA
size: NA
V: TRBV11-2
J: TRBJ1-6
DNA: TGTGCCAGCAGCTTAGATCACCCGGGTACCTATAATTCACCCCTCCACTTT
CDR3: CASSLDHPGTYNSPLHF

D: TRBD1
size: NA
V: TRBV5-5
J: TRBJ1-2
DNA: TGTGCCAGCAGCTTGGCGGGGACAGGGGACTATGGCTACACCTTC
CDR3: CASSLAGTGDYGYTF

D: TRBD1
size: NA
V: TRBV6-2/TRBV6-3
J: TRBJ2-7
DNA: TGTGCCAGCAGTTACCCACCCGGGACAGGAGTATACGAGCAGTACTTC
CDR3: CASSYPPGTGVYEQYF

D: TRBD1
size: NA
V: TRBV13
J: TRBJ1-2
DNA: TGTGCCAGCAGCTTAGCGGGACAGGATAACTATGGCTACACCTTC
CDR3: CASSLAGQDNYGYTF

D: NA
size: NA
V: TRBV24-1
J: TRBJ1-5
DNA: TGTGCCACCGCGGTCGGGAACAATCAGCCCCAGCATTTT
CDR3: CATAVGNNQPQHF

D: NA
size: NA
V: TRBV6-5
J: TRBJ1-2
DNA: TGTGCCAGCAGTACCCCCTTGCGGGGGCGGGAAGGCTACACCTTC
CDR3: CASSTPLRGREGYTF

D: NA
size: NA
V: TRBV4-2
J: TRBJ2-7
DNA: TGTGCCAGCAGCCAAGATCAAGAGAAATACGAGCAGTACTTC
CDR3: CASSQDQEKYEQYF

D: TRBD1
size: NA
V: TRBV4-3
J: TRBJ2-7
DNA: TGCGCCAGCAGCCAAGATCCGAGGACAGGGGGGTACGAGCAGTACTTC
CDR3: CASSQDPRTGGYEQYF

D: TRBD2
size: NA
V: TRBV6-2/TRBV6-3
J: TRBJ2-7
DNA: TGTGCCAGCAGTTACGAGGCTAGCGGGAGAGTCCACGAGCAGTACTTC
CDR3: CASSYEASGRVHEQYF

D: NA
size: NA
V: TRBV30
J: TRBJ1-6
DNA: TGTGCCTGGAGTGATATTAATTCACCCCTCCACTTT
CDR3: CAWSDINSPLHF

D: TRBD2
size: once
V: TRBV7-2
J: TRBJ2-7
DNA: TGTGCCAGCAGTCCTCCGACTAGCCGGAGAGTCGAGCAGTACTTC
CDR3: CASSPPTSRRVEQYF

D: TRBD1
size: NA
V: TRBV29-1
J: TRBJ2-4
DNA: TGCAGCGTCCAGCCGAGGACAGGAGTAGGAAACATTCAGTACTTC
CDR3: CSVQPRTGVGNIQYF

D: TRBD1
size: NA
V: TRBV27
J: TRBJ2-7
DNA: TGTGCCAGCTTCGGGACAGGGGCACCATACGAGCAGTACTTC
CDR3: CASFGTGAPYEQYF

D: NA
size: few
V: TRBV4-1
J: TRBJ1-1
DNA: TGCGCCAGCAGCCAACCTCTCCGCAGGGGCAACACTGAAGCTTTCTTT
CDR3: CASSQPLRRGNTEAFF

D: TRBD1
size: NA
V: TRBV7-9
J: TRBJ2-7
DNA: TGTGCCAGCAGCTTAACATTGGGACAGGGCTACGAGCAGTACTTC
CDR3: CASSLTLGQGYEQYF

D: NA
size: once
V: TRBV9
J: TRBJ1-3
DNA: TGTGCCAGCATGGGGGGAAAGAGCTCTGGAAACACCATATATTTT
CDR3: CASMGGKSSGNTIYF

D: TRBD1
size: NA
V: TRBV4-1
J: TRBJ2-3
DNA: TGCGCCAGCAGCCCGTGGGCAGGGGGTGCAGATACGCAGTATTTT
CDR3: CASSPWAGGADTQYF

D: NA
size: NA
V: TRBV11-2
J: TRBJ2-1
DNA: TGTGCCAGCAGCTTAGAAGAGCGGCTACGGGATGAGCAGTTCTTC
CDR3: CASSLEERLRDEQFF

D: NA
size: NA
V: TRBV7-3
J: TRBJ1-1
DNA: TGTGCCAGCAGCTTAAGGGGGTCGGGGGACACTGAAGCTTTCTTT
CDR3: CASSLRGSGDTEAFF